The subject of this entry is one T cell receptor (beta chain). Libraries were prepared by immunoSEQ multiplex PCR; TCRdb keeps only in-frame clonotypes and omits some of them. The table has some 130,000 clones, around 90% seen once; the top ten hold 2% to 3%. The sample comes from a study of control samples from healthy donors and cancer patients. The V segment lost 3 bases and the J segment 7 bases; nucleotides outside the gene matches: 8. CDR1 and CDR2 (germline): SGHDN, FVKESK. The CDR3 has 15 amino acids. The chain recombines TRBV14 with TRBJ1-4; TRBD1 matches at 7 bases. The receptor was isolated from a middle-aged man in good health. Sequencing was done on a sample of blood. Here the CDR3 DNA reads TGTGCCAGCAGCCAGAACCGGGACAGAGCTGAAAAACTGTTTTTT. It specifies CASSQNRDRAEKLFF.